This entry concerns a single T cell receptor (beta chain). The record originates from a study of blood T cell repertoires in COVID-19. Original analysis: Researchers report that nucleated cell counts were estimated from reference gene primer amplification. The repertoire was sequenced with immunoSEQ multiplex PCR; TCRdb's copy has only in-frame clones and lacks some. The V and J calls and clone size are taken from that table; D and trimming were inferred from the DNA. The sample yields about 280,000 clones, roughly 88% seen once. The CDR3 spans 15 residues. V trimming: 5 bases; J trimming: 7 bases; junction bases outside the gene matches: 7. Per the germline V gene, CDR1 is SNHLY and CDR2 is FYNNEI.

Sequencing was done on a sample of peripheral blood. The sequence came from a woman in her thirties with active or convalescent COVID-19. This chain uses TRBV2 with TRBJ2-1, with TRBD2 identical over 11 bases. CDR3 nucleotide sequence: TGTGCCAGCAGTCGTAGCGGGGGGGTGGTTAATGAGCAGTTCTTC. Translating it yields CASSRSGGVVNEQFF.